This T cell receptor (beta chain) derives from a study of control samples from healthy donors and cancer patients. Repertoires were generated with immunoSEQ multiplex PCR, while TCRdb's copy carries only in-frame clones and drops some. The sample has roughly 60,000 clones; 94% are singletons. The V end was cut by 4 bases, the J end by 0 bases, with 15 bases between. This CDR3 is built from 16 residues. Germline assignment: CDR1 SGHRS and CDR2 YFSETQ. The TCR was taken from a man aged 30 to 45 in good health. Input material: blood. The chain employs TRBV5-1 and TRBJ2-3, with a tentative D call TRBD2 (6 bases). The CDR3 sequence is CASSPPTSPSTDTQYF. The CDR3 nucleotides read TGCGCCAGCAGCCCCCCCACTAGCCCTAGCACAGATACGCAGTATTTT.